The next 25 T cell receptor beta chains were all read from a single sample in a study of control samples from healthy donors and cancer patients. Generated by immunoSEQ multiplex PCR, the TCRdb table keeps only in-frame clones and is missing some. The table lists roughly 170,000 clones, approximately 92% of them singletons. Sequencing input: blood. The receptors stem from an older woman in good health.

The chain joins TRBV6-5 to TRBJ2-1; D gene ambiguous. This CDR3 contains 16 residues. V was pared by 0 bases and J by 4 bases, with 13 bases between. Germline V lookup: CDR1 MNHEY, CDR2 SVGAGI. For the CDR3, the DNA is TGTGCCAGCAGTTACTCGAACCCAGAGGTATACAATGAGCAGTTCTTC. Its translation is CASSYSNPEVYNEQFF.

The CDR3 coding sequence is TGTGCCAGCAGCCCCGGACAGGGATCGCCTAGCACAGATACGCAGTATTTT. Translated, it gives CASSPGQGSPSTDTQYF. The chain has TRBV7-2 and TRBJ2-3; TRBD1 agrees at 8 bases. The CDR3 spans 17 residues. After removal of 5 bases from V and 0 bases from J, the junction contained 10 bases not matched to a gene. Germline CDR1 is SGHTA and CDR2 is FQGNSA. The full variable domain, completed using reference TRBV7-2 and TRBJ2-3, is GAGVSQSPSNKVTEKGKDVELRCDPISGHTALYWYRQSLGQGLEFLIYFQGNSAPDKSGLPSDRFSAERTGGSVSTLTIQRTQQEDSAVYLCASSPGQGSPSTDTQYFGPGTRLTVL.

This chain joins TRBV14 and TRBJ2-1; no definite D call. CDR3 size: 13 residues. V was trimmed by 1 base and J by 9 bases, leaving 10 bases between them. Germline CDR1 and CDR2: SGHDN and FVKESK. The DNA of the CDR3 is TGTGCCAGCAGCCAAGTGAGCTTCGGTGAGCAGTTCTTC. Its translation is CASSQVSFGEQFF. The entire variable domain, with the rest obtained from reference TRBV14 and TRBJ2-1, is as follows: EAGVTQFPSHSVIEKGQTVTLRCDPISGHDNLYWYRRVMGKEIKFLLHFVKESKQDESGMPNNRFLAERTGGTYSTLKVQPAELEDSGVYFCASSQVSFGEQFFGPGTRLTVL.

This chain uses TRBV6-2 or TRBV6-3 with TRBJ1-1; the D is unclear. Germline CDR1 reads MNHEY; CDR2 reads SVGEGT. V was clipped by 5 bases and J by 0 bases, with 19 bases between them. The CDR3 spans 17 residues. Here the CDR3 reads CASSVAHAPLMNTEAFF. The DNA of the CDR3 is TGTGCCAGCAGTGTGGCGCACGCTCCCCTCATGAACACTGAAGCTTTCTTT.

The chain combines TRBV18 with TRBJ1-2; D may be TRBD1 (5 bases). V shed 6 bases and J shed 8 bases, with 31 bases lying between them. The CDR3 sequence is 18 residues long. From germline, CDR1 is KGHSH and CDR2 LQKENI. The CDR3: CASSTGGLGTVVRKGYTF. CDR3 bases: TGTGCCAGCTCGACGGGCGGTCTCGGGACCGTGGTTCGGAAAGGCTACACCTTC.

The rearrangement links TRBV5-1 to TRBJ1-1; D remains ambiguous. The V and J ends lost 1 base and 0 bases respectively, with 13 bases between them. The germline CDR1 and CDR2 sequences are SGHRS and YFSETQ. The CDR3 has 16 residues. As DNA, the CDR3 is TGCGCCAGCAGCTTGCAGATCGGGCAGTTGAACACTGAAGCTTTCTTT. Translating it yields CASSLQIGQLNTEAFF.

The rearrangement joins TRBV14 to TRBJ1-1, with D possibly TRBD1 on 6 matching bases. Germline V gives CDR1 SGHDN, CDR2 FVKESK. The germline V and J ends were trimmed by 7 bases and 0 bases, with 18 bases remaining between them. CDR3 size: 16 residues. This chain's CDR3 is CASTSTDSLMNTEAFF. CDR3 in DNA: TGTGCCAGCACGTCTACGGACAGTCTCATGAACACTGAAGCTTTCTTT.

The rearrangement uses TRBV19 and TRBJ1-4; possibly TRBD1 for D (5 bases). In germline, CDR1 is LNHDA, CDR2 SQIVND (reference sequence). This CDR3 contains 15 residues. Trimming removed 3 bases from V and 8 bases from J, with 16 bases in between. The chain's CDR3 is CASSIGARGREKLFF. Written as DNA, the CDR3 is TGTGCCAGTAGTATTGGAGCCCGGGGCCGGGAAAAACTGTTTTTT. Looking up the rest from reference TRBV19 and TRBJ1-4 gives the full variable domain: DGGITQSPKYLFRKEGQNVTLSCEQNLNHDAMYWYRQDPGQGLRLIYYSQIVNDFQKGDIAEGYSVSREKKESFPLTVTSAQKNPTAFYLCASSIGARGREKLFFGSGTQLSVL.

CDR3 region: CASSIRDWNNEQFF. CDR3 DNA: TGTGCCAGCAGCATCCGGGACTGGAACAATGAGCAGTTCTTC. The rearrangement uses TRBV5-4 and TRBJ2-1, with D perhaps TRBD2 (6 bases). The CDR3 length is 14 residues. V was trimmed by 4 bases and J by 5 bases, leaving 13 bases between them. Germline CDR1 is SGHNT and CDR2 is YYREEE (reference sequence).

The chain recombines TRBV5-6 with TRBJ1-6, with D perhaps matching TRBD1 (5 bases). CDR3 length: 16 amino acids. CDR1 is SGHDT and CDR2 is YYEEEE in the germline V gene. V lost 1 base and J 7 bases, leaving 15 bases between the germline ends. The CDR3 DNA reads TGTGCCAGCAGCTTGCTGGGGGTTGGTTACAATTCACCCCTCCACTTT. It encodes CASSLLGVGYNSPLHF.

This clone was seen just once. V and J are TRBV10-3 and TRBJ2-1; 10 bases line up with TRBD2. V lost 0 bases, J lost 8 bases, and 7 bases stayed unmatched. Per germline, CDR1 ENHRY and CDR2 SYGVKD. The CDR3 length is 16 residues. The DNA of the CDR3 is TGTGCCATCAGTGAGTCATCAGCGGGGGGGCCAGATGAGCAGTTCTTC. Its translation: CAISESSAGGPDEQFF.

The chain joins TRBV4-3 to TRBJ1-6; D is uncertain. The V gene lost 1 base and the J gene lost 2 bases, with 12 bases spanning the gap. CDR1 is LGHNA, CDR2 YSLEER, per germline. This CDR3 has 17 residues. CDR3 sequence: CASSQGHYGAYNSPLHF. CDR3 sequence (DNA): TGCGCCAGCAGCCAAGGACATTATGGTGCCTATAATTCACCCCTCCACTTT.

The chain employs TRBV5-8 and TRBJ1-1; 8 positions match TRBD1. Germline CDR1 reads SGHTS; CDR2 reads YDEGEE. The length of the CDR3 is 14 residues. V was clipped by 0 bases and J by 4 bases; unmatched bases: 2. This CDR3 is CASSLGDRPTEAFF. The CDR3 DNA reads TGTGCCAGCAGCTTGGGGGACAGGCCCACTGAAGCTTTCTTT. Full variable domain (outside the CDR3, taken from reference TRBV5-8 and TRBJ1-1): EAGVTQSPTHLIKTRGQQATLRCSPISGHTSVYWYQQALGLGLQFLLWYDEGEERNRGNFPPRFSGRQFPNYSSELNVNALELEDSALYLCASSLGDRPTEAFFGQGTRLTVV.

The CDR3 DNA reads TGTGCCAGCAGCTTGAGGAAGGGCCTGAACACTGAAGCTTTCTTT. Amino acids: CASSLRKGLNTEAFF. The chain combines TRBV5-6 with TRBJ1-1; D not resolved. Germline loops: CDR1 SGHDT, CDR2 YYEEEE. The CDR3 runs 15 residues. V dropped 1 base and J dropped 0 bases, with 10 bases sitting between them.

The CDR3 bases are TGCGCCAGCAGCCCATCCAGTGCAGGGCTGAATGGCTACACCTTC. This codes for CASSPSSAGLNGYTF. The chain has TRBV5-1 and TRBJ1-2; tentatively, D is TRBD1 (5 bases). Trimming took 4 bases from V and 6 from J, leaving 19 bases between them. The CDR3 runs to 15 residues. In germline, CDR1 is SGHRS, CDR2 YFSETQ.

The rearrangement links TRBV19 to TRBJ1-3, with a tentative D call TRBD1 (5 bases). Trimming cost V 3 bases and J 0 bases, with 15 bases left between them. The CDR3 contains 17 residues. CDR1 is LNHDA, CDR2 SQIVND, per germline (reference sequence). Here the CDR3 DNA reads TGTGCCAGTAGTATCCCCAGGGCTCGGGCCTCTGGAAACACCATATATTTT. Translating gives CASSIPRARASGNTIYF.

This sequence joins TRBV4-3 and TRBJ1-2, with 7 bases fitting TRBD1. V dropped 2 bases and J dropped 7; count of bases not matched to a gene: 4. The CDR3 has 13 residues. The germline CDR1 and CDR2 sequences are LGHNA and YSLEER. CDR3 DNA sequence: TGCGCCAGCAGCCAAACAGGGGAGTCTGGCTACACCTTC. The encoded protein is CASSQTGESGYTF.

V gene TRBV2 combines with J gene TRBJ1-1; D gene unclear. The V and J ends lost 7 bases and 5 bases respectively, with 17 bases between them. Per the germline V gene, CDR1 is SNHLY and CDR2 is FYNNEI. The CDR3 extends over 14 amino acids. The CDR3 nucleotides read TGTGCCAGCACAGAAACTCCATGGGGAACTGAAGCTTTCTTT. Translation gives CASTETPWGTEAFF. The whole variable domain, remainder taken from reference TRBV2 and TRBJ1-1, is EPEVTQTPSHQVTQMGQEVILRCVPISNHLYFYWYRQILGQKVEFLVSFYNNEISEKSEIFDDQFSVERPDGSNFTLKIRSTKLEDSAMYFCASTETPWGTEAFFGQGTRLTVV.

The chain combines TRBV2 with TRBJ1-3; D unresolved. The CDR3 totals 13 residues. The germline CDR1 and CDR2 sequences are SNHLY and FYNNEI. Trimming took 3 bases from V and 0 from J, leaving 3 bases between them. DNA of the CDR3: TGTGCCAGCAGTGAGAGCTCTGGAAACACCATATATTTT. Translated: CASSESSGNTIYF.

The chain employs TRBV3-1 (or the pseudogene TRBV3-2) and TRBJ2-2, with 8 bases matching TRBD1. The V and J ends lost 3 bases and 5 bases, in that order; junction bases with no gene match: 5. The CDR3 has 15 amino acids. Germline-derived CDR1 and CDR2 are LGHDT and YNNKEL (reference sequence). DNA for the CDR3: TGTGCCAGCAGCCATGGGACAGGTCTTACCGGGGAGCTGTTTTTT. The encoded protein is CASSHGTGLTGELFF.

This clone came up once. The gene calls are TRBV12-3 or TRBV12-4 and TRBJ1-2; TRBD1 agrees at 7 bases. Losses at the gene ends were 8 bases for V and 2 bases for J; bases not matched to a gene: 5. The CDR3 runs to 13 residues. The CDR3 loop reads CASVRQGNYGYTF. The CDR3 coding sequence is TGTGCCAGCGTGAGACAGGGCAACTATGGCTACACCTTC.

The CDR3 region is CASRSEYRGKLNTEAFF. In DNA form, the CDR3 reads TGCGCCAGCAGAAGTGAATACAGGGGCAAACTTAACACTGAAGCTTTCTTT. The chain employs TRBV4-3 and TRBJ1-1, with 7 nucleotides matching TRBD1. Germline V CDR1 and CDR2: LGHNA, YSLEER. The CDR3 is made up of 17 amino acids. The V gene end was trimmed by 6 bases and the J gene end by 2 bases; junction bases not matched to a gene: 15.

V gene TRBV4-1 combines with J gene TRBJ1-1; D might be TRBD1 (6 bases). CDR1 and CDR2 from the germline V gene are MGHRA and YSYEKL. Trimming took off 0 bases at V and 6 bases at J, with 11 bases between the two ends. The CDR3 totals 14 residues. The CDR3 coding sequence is TGCGCCAGCAGCCAAGACAGGGGAGGTCCTGAAGCTTTCTTT. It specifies CASSQDRGGPEAFF.

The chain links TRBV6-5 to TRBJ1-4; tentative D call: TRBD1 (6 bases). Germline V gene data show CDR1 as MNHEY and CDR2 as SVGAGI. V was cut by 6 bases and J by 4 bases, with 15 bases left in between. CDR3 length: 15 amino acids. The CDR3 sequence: CASSTTTGNNEKLFF. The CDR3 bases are TGTGCCAGCAGCACCACGACAGGAAATAATGAAAAACTGTTTTTT.

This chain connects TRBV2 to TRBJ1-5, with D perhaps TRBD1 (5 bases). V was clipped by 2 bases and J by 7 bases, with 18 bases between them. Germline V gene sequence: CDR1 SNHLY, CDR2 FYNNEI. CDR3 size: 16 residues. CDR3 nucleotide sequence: TGTGCCAGCAGTGAACCCAGTCGGGTGTCAGGGCAGCCCCAGCATTTT. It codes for CASSEPSRVSGQPQHF.